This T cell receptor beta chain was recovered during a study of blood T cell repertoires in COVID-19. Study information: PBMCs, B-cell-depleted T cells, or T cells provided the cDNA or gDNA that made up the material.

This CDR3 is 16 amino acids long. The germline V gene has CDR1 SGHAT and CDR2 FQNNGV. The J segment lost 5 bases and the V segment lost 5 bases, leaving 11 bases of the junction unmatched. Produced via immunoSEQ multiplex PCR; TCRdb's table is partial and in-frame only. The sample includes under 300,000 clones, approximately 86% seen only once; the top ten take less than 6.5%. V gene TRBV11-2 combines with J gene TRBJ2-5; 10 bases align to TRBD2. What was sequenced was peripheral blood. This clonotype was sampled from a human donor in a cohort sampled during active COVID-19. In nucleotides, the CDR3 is TGTGCCAGCAGCGATTACGCTAGCGGGAGACGTGAGACCCAGTACTTC. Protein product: CASSDYASGRRETQYF.